The source of this T cell receptor (beta chain) is a study of T cells in Graves' hyperthyroidism and ophthalmopathy. Findings and limits, study-wide: Through a model of 13 V-J features, ophthalmopathy was separated from stable hyperthyroidism.

Concerning this clonotype: What it recognizes is unknown.

TCR beta CDR3 regions were amplified from RNA transcripts. The HTBI primer set was used in a first-round RT-PCR of the TCR CDR3. In TCRdb, the multiplex PCR reads were re-called with MiXCR into one record per CDR3 protein. The sample contains a few hundred thousand distinct CDR3 sequences, 18% of which appear only once. Fresh peripheral blood, around 11 ml of it, supplied the PBMCs. This CDR3 spans 13 amino acids. Trimming left V 8 bases short and J 6 bases short, with 16 bases between. Germline CDR1 reads MNHEY; CDR2 reads SVGEGT. This sequence joins TRBV6-2 or TRBV6-3 and TRBJ1-1, with D possibly matching TRBD1 (5 bases). This sequence originates from a woman between 45 and 60 years old with Graves' hyperthyroidism. Sample: blood. The CDR3 coding sequence is TGTGCCAGCGCACTGGGGGGACTGTCTGAAGCTTTCTTT. Translating it yields CASALGGLSEAFF.